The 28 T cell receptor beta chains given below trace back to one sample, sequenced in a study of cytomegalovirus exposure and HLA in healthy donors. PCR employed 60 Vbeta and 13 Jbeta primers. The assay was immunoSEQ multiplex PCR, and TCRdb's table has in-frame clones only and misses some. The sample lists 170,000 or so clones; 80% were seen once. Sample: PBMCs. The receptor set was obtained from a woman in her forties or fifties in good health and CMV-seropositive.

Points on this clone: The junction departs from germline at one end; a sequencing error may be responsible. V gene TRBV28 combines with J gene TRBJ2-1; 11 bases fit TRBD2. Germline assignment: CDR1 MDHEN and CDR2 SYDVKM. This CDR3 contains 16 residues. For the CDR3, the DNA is TGTGCCAGCAGTCTATGGACTAGCGGGCAATACAATGAGCAGTTCTTC. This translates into CASSLWTSGQYNEQFF.

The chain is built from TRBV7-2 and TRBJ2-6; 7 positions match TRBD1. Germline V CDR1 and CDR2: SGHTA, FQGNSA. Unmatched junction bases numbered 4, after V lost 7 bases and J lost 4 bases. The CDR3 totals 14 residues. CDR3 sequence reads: CASTDRAGANVLTF. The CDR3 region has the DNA TGTGCCAGCACCGACAGGGCCGGGGCCAACGTCCTGACTTTC.

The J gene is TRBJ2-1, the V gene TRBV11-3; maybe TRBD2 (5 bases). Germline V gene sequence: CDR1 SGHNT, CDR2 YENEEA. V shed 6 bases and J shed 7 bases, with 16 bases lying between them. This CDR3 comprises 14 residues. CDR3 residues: CASSPNSRGNEQFF. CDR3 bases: TGTGCCAGCAGTCCTAACTCCCGGGGTAATGAGCAGTTCTTC.

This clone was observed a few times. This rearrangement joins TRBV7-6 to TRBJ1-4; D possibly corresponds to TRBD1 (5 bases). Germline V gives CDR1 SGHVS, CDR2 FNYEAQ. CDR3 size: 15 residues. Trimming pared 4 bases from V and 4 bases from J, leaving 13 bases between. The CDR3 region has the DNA TGTGCCAGCAGCTGGAGTCGGGGGGTTAATGAAAAACTGTTTTTT. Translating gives CASSWSRGVNEKLFF.

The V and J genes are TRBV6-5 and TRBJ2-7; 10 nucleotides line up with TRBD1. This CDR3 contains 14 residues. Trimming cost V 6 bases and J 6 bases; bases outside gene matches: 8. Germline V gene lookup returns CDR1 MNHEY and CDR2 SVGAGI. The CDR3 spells CASRKDRGPREQYF. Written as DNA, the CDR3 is TGTGCCAGCAGGAAAGACAGGGGGCCCCGCGAGCAGTACTTC.

The CDR3 loop reads CASSVGGSGAFTDTQYF. In DNA, the CDR3 is TGTGCCAGCAGCGTCGGGGGTAGCGGGGCCTTCACAGATACGCAGTATTTT. The V gene is TRBV7-6, the J gene TRBJ2-3; 8 bases line up with TRBD2. This CDR3 is built from 17 residues. Looked up from germline, CDR1 is SGHVS and CDR2 is FNYEAQ. V gave up 5 bases and J gave up 2 bases; unmatched junction bases: 12.

The CDR3 nucleotides read TGTGCCAGCAGAGGGACACAATCTGGAAACACCATATATTTT. Its protein is CASRGTQSGNTIYF. The chain has TRBV6-6 and TRBJ1-3; TRBD1 is a possible D gene (6 bases). Deletions cut 6 bases from V and 1 base from J, with 10 bases between. CDR1 MNHNY and CDR2 SVGAGI come from the germline V gene (reference sequence). The CDR3 spans 14 residues.

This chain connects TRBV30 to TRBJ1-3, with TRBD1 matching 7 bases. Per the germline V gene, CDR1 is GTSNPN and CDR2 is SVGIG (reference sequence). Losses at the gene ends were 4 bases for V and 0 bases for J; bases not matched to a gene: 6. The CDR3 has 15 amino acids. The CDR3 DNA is TGTGCCTGGATGGGACAGTTCGTCTCTGGAAACACCATATATTTT. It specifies CAWMGQFVSGNTIYF.

The CDR3 DNA sequence: TGTGCCAGCAGCTTATGGGGCGTCTCTATTGGAAACACCATATATTTT. Its protein product is CASSLWGVSIGNTIYF. The chain joins TRBV7-9 to TRBJ1-3; possibly TRBD1 for D (5 bases). Trimming took 2 bases from V and 3 from J, leaving 14 bases between them. The CDR3 extends over 16 amino acids. The V gene's germline CDR1 is SEHNR and CDR2 FQNEAQ (reference sequence).

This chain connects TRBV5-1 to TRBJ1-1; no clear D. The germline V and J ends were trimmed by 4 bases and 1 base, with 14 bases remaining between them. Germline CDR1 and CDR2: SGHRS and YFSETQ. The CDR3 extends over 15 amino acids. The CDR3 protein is CASSGLAGSNTEAFF. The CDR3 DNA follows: TGCGCCAGCAGCGGGCTCGCAGGATCGAACACTGAAGCTTTCTTT.

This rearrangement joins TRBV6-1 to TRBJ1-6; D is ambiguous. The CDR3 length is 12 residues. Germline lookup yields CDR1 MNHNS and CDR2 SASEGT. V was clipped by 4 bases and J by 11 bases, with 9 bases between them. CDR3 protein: CASSGSGTPLHF. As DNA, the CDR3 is TGTGCCAGCAGTGGTAGCGGTACACCCCTCCACTTT.

Here the CDR3 DNA reads TGTGCCAGCAGTGAGAGGTACAATGAGCAGTTCTTC. It yields the protein CASSERYNEQFF. J is TRBJ2-1 and V is TRBV6-1; D gene unclear. Trimming shortened V by 3 bases and J by 4 bases, and 4 bases separated the two germline ends. The germline gives CDR1 MNHNS, CDR2 SASEGT. There are 12 residues in the CDR3.

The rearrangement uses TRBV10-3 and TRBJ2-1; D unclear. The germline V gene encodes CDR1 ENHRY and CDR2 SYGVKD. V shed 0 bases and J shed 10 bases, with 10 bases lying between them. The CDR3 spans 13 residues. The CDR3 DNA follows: TGTGCCATCAGTGAGTCCCCTCAGGTGGAGCAGTTCTTC. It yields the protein CAISESPQVEQFF.

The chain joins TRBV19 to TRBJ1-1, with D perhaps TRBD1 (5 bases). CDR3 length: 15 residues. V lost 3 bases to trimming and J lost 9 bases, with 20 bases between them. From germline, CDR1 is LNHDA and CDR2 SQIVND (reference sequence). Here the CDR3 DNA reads TGTGCCAGTAGTATTATAGCCGAGCTTGGGGGGAAAGCTTTCTTT. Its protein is CASSIIAELGGKAFF.

Here the CDR3 DNA reads TGTGCCAGCTCCACGGGGGGCAACCACGAGCAGTACTTC. Translating it yields CASSTGGNHEQYF. V is TRBV28 and J is TRBJ2-7, with D possibly TRBD2 on 7 matching bases. The CDR3 runs to 13 residues. The germline V gene has CDR1 MDHEN and CDR2 SYDVKM. The ends were cut back, 8 bases at V and 5 bases at J, with 16 bases in the middle.

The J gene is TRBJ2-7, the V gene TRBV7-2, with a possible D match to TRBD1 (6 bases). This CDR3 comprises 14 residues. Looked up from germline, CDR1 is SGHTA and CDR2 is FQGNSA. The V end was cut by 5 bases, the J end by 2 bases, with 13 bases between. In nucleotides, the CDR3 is TGTGCCAGCAGCCAGACCGGGACAACCTACGAGCAGTACTTC. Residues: CASSQTGTTYEQYF.

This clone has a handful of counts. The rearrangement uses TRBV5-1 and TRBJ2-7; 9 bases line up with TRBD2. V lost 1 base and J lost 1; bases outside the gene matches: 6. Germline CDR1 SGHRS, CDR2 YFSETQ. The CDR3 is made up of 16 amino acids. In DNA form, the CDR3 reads TGCGCCAGCAGCTTGTATCGCGGGGGGGAGTCCTACGAGCAGTACTTC. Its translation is CASSLYRGGESYEQYF.

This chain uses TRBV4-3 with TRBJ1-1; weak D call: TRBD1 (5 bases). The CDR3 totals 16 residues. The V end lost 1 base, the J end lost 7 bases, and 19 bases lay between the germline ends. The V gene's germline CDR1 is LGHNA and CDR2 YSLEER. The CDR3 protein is CASSQAVGVIPHEAFF. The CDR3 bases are TGCGCCAGCAGCCAAGCGGTAGGGGTCATCCCACATGAAGCTTTCTTT.

CDR3 residues: CASSWLGTQYF. The CDR3 DNA reads TGTGCCAGCAGTTGGCTAGGGACCCAGTACTTC. This chain connects TRBV27 to TRBJ2-5; no definite D call. The V and J ends lost 4 bases and 7 bases respectively, with 7 bases between them. The CDR3 loop spans 11 amino acids. Germline values: CDR1 MNHEY, CDR2 SMNVEV (reference sequence).

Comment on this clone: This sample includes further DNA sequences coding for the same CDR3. The CDR3 nucleotides read TGTGCCAGTAGTAGAGACAGGGATTATGGCTACACCTTC. It encodes CASSRDRDYGYTF. The chain has TRBV19 and TRBJ1-2, with 7 bases that match TRBD1. Losses at the gene ends were 4 bases for V and 5 bases for J; bases not matched to a gene: 4. Germline V CDR1 and CDR2: LNHDA, SQIVND (reference sequence). CDR3 length: 13 residues.

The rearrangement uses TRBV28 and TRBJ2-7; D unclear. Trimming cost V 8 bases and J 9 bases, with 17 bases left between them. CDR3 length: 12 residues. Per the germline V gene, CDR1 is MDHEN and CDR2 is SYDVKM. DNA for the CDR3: TGTGCCAGCGGTGGCCCAATTCTAGGGCAGTACTTC. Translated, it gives CASGGPILGQYF.

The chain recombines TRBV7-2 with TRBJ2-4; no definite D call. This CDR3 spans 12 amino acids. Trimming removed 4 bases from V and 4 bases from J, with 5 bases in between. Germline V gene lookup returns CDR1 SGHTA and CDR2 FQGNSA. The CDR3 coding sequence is TGTGCCAGCAGCTCAACAAAAAACATTCAGTACTTC. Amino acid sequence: CASSSTKNIQYF.

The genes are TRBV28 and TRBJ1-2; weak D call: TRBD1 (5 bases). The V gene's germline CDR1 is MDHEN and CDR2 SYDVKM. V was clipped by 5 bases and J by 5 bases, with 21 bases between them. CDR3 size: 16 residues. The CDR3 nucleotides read TGTGCCAGCAGTCTATCGATCCGACAGTTCGCATATGGCTACACCTTC. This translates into CASSLSIRQFAYGYTF.

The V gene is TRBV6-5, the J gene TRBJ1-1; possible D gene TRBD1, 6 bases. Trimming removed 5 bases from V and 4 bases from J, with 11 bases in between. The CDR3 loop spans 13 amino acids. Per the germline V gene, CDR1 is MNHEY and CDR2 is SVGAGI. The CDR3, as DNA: TGTGCCAGCAGTCTGGGGGCCACCACTGAAGCTTTCTTT. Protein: CASSLGATTEAFF.

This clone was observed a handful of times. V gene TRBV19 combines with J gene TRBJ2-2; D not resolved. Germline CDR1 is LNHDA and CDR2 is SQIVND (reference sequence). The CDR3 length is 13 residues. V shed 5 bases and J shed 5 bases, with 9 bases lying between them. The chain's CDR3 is CASSVQATGELFF. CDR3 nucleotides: TGTGCCAGTAGTGTTCAGGCGACCGGGGAGCTGTTTTTT.

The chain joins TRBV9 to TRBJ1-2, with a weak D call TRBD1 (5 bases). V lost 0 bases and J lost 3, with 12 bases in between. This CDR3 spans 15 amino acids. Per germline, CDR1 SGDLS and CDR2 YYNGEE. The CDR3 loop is CASSVATGGDYGYTF. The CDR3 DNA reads TGTGCCAGCAGCGTAGCTACGGGGGGGGACTATGGCTACACCTTC.

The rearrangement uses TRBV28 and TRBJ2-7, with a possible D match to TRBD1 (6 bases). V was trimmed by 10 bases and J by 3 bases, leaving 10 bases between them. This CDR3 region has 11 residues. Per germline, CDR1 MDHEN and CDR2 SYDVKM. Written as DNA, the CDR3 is TGTGCCACACAGGGATTCTACGAGCAGTACTTC. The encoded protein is CATQGFYEQYF.

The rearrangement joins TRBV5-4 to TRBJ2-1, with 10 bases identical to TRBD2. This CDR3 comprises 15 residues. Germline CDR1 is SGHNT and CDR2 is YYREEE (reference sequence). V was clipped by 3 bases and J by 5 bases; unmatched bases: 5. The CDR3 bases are TGTGCCAGCAGCTACGGAGCGGGAGGGGACAATGAGCAGTTCTTC. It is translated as CASSYGAGGDNEQFF.